A single count supports the clone carrying this T cell receptor beta chain. The antigen is not known. The entry originates in a study of OX40 agonist ivuxolimab in advanced cancers. Turning to the study itself: Participants averaged around 60 years of age (range roughly 23 to 80) and were 75% to 90% male. Regarding the study as a whole: Mean expanded clone counts were higher in CD8+ than CD4+ T cells. Researchers did not establish what antigens the expanded peripheral T cells target.

The assay was immunoSEQ multiplex PCR, and TCRdb's table has in-frame clones only and misses some. The sample holds about 29,000 clones; roughly 80% are singletons and the top ten take over 20%. V lost 0 bases and J lost 4, with 7 bases in between. CDR1 is SGHDN and CDR2 is FVKESK in the germline V gene. The CDR3 is 15 residues long. The sequence was collected from an adult with an advanced solid tumor such as melanoma, head and neck, liver or kidney cancer. The source material was CD4+ or CD8+ T cells sorted from blood, sampled in a trial of the OX40 agonist ivuxolimab. The chain employs TRBV14 and TRBJ1-6, with D unresolved. The DNA of the CDR3 is TGTGCCAGCAGCCAAGAATGGGAGTATAATTCACCCCTCCACTTT. This encodes CASSQEWEYNSPLHF.